Listed here are 18 T cell receptor beta chains from one sample, sequenced in a study of blood T cell repertoires in COVID-19. Assay used: immunoSEQ multiplex PCR; TCRdb lists only in-frame clones, some missing. Here the sample spans 180,000 or so clones, roughly three quarters being singletons. Specimen: peripheral blood. The receptors derive from a woman in her 50s with active or convalescent COVID-19.

The chain has TRBV5-1 and TRBJ2-3; a possible D gene is TRBD2 (5 bases). V was pared by 5 bases and J by 2 bases, with 15 bases between. The CDR3 is made up of 15 amino acids. CDR1 SGHRS and CDR2 YFSETQ come from the germline V gene. The CDR3 protein is CASREGLSYTDTQYF. CDR3 in DNA: TGCGCCAGCAGGGAAGGACTCTCCTACACAGATACGCAGTATTTT.

The chain joins TRBV7-2 to TRBJ1-5; possible D gene TRBD1, 5 bases. V was clipped by 3 bases and J by 2 bases, with 5 bases between them. The CDR3 is made up of 13 amino acids. Germline V gene data show CDR1 as SGHTA and CDR2 as FQGNSA. In DNA form, the CDR3 reads TGTGCCAGCAGCTTGGGGCGCAATCAGCCCCAGCATTTT. Amino acids: CASSLGRNQPQHF.

This clone has just a few counts. The chain couples TRBV7-8 to TRBJ1-5; D is undetermined. CDR1 and CDR2 (germline): SGHVS, FQNEAQ. The ends were cut back, 4 bases at V and 0 bases at J, with 7 bases in the middle. The CDR3 length is 14 residues. The CDR3 DNA sequence: TGTGCCAGCAGCTCGGAGTATAGCAATCAGCCCCAGCATTTT. This gives the protein CASSSEYSNQPQHF.

This clone occurred once. V usage is TRBV7-9 and J usage is TRBJ1-1; D ambiguous. Germline values: CDR1 SEHNR, CDR2 FQNEAQ (reference sequence). This CDR3 region has 17 residues. V lost 5 bases to trimming and J lost 1 base, with 20 bases between them. Here the CDR3 DNA reads TGTGCCAGCAGCAACCGAGGCGGTCAAACCTCGAACACTGAAGCTTTCTTT. This gives the protein CASSNRGGQTSNTEAFF.

The chain has TRBV6-1 and TRBJ2-1; 7 bases are shared with TRBD2. V gave up 3 bases and J gave up 6 bases; unmatched junction bases: 14. The CDR3 contains 17 residues. Germline V gene data show CDR1 as MNHNS and CDR2 as SASEGT. CDR3 nucleotides: TGTGCCAGCAGTGAGGGGAAGGGAGGGTCCCCCCTCAATGAGCAGTTCTTC. Translated, it gives CASSEGKGGSPLNEQFF.

The chain joins TRBV4-1 to TRBJ1-1; D is unclear. Trimming cost V 5 bases and J 4 bases, with 11 bases left between them. Germline V gene data show CDR1 as MGHRA and CDR2 as YSYEKL. The CDR3 is made up of 13 amino acids. The CDR3 loop reads CASSKEAGTEAFF. CDR3 DNA: TGCGCCAGCAGCAAGGAAGCGGGCACTGAAGCTTTCTTT.

The chain carries TRBV12-5 and TRBJ1-2; D perhaps matches TRBD1 (5 bases). This CDR3 is 14 amino acids long. Trimming cost V 7 bases and J 2 bases, with 14 bases left between them. Germline loops: CDR1 LGHNT, CDR2 FRNRAP. The CDR3 region has the DNA TGTGCTAGTGCCCCTTCGGGGGGGAACTATGGCTACACCTTC. Amino acid sequence: CASAPSGGNYGYTF. The variable domain in full, completed from reference TRBV12-5 and TRBJ1-2, reads DARVTQTPRHKVTEMGQEVTMRCQPILGHNTVFWYRQTMMQGLELLAYFRNRAPLDDSGMPKDRFSAEMPDATLATLKIQPSEPRDSAVYFCASAPSGGNYGYTFGSGTRLTVV.

The rearrangement uses TRBV19 and TRBJ2-4; a possible D gene is TRBD2 (6 bases). V was cut by 6 bases and J by 5 bases, with 11 bases left in between. Per the germline V gene, CDR1 is LNHDA and CDR2 is SQIVND (reference sequence). CDR3 length: 13 amino acids. For the CDR3, the DNA is TGTGCCAGTAGGCCACCGGGAGAAAACATTCAGTACTTC. Residues: CASRPPGENIQYF.

Only a few counts were recorded for this clone. The chain couples TRBV7-9 to TRBJ1-1; D call uncertain. Trimming stripped 7 bases from V and 5 bases from J, with 8 bases between. The germline V gene has CDR1 SEHNR and CDR2 FQNEAQ (reference sequence). This CDR3 contains 11 residues. This CDR3 is CASTPLTEAFF. CDR3 DNA sequence: TGTGCCAGCACCCCTTTGACTGAAGCTTTCTTT.

The chain couples TRBV10-3 to TRBJ1-1; the D gene is possibly TRBD1 (5 bases). The CDR3 spans 16 residues. Germline assignment: CDR1 ENHRY and CDR2 SYGVKD. Trimming took off 0 bases at V and 8 bases at J, with 19 bases between the two ends. The CDR3 nucleotides are TGTGCCATCAGTGAGTCGGCAGGGCGGCCCAAAACCGAAGCTTTCTTT. It translates to CAISESAGRPKTEAFF.

The gene calls are TRBV21-1 and TRBJ1-5; TRBD1 is the table's D call and was not checked against the DNA. TRBV21-1 is a pseudogene locus. This CDR3 has 16 residues. CDR3 residues: CASISLAGTGGQPQHF. The CDR3 nucleotides read TGTGCCAGCATCTCTTTAGCCGGGACAGGGGGTCAGCCCCAGCATTTT.

The rearrangement joins TRBV6-5 to TRBJ1-2; TRBD1 matches at 7 bases. Looked up from germline, CDR1 is MNHEY and CDR2 is SVGAGI. The CDR3 runs 13 residues. The junction had 11 bases not matched to a gene; V was cut back by 8 bases and J by 8 bases. The CDR3 here is CASLRGRGSGYTF. For the CDR3, the DNA is TGTGCCAGCCTCCGCGGCAGGGGGAGCGGCTACACCTTC.

The chain employs TRBV7-8 and TRBJ2-1; the D gene is possibly TRBD2 (7 bases). Germline V gives CDR1 SGHVS, CDR2 FQNEAQ. Trimming left V 2 bases short and J 0 bases short, with 11 bases between. The CDR3 length is 16 residues. CDR3: CASSLRGGASYNEQFF. The CDR3 DNA follows: TGTGCCAGCAGCTTAAGGGGGGGGGCCTCCTACAATGAGCAGTTCTTC.

This rearrangement joins TRBV13 to TRBJ1-1; D possibly corresponds to TRBD1 (5 bases). The CDR3 runs to 14 residues. Deletions cut 3 bases from V and 7 bases from J, with 15 bases between. Germline CDR1 and CDR2: PRHDT and FYEKMQ (reference sequence). CDR3 protein: CASSFTREVVEAFF. The DNA for the CDR3 is TGTGCCAGCAGCTTTACCAGGGAGGTCGTTGAAGCTTTCTTT.

The rearrangement links TRBV7-8 to TRBJ2-1, with D unclear. The CDR3 consists of 14 residues. V shed 3 bases and J shed 4 bases, with 10 bases lying between them. Per the germline V gene, CDR1 is SGHVS and CDR2 is FQNEAQ. This chain's CDR3 is CASSFGFMYNEQFF. In DNA form, the CDR3 reads TGTGCCAGCAGCTTCGGTTTTATGTACAATGAGCAGTTCTTC.

The V and J genes are TRBV19 and TRBJ2-2, with D possibly matching TRBD1 (5 bases). V shed 3 bases and J shed 1 base, with 9 bases lying between them. In germline, CDR1 is LNHDA, CDR2 SQIVND (reference sequence). The CDR3 sequence is 15 residues long. In nucleotides, the CDR3 is TGTGCCAGTAGTATGTGGCAGGGGAACACCGGGGAGCTGTTTTTT. Amino acid sequence: CASSMWQGNTGELFF.

The rearrangement joins TRBV5-1 to TRBJ2-1, with D maybe TRBD2 (5 bases). The CDR3 runs 12 residues. Between the trimmed V and J ends, which lost 0 bases and 8 bases, there was a span of 6 bases. From germline, CDR1 is SGHRS and CDR2 YFSETQ. The CDR3 reads CASSLARDEQFF. DNA for the CDR3: TGCGCCAGCAGCTTGGCGAGGGATGAGCAGTTCTTC.

CDR3 coding DNA: TGTGCCAGCAGTTACCCCTCTAGAGTGAGCAATCAGCCCCAGCATTTT. It encodes CASSYPSRVSNQPQHF. This chain connects TRBV6-6 to TRBJ1-5; no clear D gene. The V gene's germline CDR1 is MNHNY and CDR2 SVGAGI (reference sequence). V lost 2 bases, J lost 1 base, and 12 bases lay in between. The CDR3 runs 16 residues.